This TCR beta chain is from a study of response to subunit inactivated influenza vaccine. Findings of the study overall: There was a suggestion from the authors that each seasonal influenza vaccination recruits few new T cells.

TCRdb re-derived calls from the RT-PCR reads in MiXCR, one entry per CDR3 protein. The data hold 430,000 or so distinct CDR3 sequences, with roughly 11% observed a single time. CDR1 is SEHNR, CDR2 FQNEAQ, per germline (reference sequence). Trimming took off 4 bases at V and 8 bases at J, with 17 bases between the two ends. The CDR3 spans 15 residues. Concerning this clonotype itself: Its target is not known.

The rearrangement uses TRBV7-9 and TRBJ1-4, with D perhaps matching TRBD1 (6 bases). The source is a man aged 50 or older who received an inactivated influenza vaccine. The sequenced sample was PBMCs from blood, obtained roughly 45 days after vaccination. The CDR3 DNA is TGTGCCAGCAGCTGGGGGGACACTTGGAAGGAAAAACTGTTTTTT. Its protein is CASSWGDTWKEKLFF.